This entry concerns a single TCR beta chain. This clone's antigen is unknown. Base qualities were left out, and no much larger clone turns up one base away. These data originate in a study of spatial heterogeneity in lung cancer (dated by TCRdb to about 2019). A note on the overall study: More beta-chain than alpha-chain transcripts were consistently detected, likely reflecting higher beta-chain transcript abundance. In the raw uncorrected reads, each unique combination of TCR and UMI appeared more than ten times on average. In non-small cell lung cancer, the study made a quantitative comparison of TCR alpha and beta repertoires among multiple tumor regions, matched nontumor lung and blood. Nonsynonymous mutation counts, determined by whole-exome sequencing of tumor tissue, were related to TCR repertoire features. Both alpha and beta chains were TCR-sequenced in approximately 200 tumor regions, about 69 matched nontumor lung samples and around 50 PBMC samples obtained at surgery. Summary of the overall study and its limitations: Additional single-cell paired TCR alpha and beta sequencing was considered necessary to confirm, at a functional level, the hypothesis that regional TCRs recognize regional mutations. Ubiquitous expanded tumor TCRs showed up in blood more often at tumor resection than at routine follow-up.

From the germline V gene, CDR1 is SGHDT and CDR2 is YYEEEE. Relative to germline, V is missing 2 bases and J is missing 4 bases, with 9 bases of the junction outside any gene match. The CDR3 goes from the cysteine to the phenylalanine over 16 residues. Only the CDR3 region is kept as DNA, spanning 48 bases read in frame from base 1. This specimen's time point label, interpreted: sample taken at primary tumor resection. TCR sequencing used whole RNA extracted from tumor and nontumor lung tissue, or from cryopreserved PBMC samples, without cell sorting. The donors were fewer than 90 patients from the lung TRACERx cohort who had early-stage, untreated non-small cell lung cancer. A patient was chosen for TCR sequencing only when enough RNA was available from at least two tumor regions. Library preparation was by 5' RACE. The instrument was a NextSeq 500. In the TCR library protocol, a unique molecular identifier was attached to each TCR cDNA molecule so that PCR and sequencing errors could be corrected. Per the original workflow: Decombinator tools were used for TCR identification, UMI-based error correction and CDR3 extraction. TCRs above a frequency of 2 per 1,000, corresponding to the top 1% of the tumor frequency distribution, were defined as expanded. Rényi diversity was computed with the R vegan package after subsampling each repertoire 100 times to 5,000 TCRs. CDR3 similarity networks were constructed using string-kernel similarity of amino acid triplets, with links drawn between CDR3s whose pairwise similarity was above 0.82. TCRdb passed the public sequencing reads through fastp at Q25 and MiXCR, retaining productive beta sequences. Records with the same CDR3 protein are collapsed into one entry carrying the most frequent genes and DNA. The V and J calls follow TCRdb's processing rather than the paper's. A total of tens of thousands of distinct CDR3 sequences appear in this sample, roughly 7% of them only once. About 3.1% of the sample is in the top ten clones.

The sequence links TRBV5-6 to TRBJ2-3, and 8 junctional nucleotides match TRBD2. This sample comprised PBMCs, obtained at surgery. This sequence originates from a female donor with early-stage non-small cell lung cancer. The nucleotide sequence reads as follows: TGTGCCAGCAGCTTCTTAGCGGGAAAGTGGGCAGATACGCAGTATTTT. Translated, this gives CASSFLAGKWADTQYF.